Below are 5 T cell receptor beta chains sequenced from a single sample in a study of blood T cell repertoires in COVID-19. TCRdb keeps only in-frame clones here, not all; method: immunoSEQ multiplex PCR. This table has roughly 70,000 clones, around 87% appearing once. Sequencing was carried out using peripheral blood. Receptor source: a woman of 80 years or more with active or convalescent COVID-19.

CDR3: CAIGQGEGTGELFF. The CDR3 DNA follows: TGTGCCATCGGACAGGGAGAGGGAACCGGGGAGCTGTTTTTT. The V and J genes are TRBV10-3 and TRBJ2-2; 8 positions agree with TRBD1. This CDR3 contains 14 residues. V gave up 8 bases and J gave up 5 bases; unmatched junction bases: 7. CDR1 and CDR2 from the germline V gene are ENHRY and SYGVKD.

This clone was detected once. The gene calls are TRBV3-1 (or the pseudogene TRBV3-2) and TRBJ1-4; 7 bases match TRBD1. V gave up 5 bases and J gave up 8 bases; unmatched junction bases: 5. This CDR3 is 13 amino acids long. Germline V gene data show CDR1 as LGHDT and CDR2 as YNNKEL (reference sequence). Here the CDR3 DNA reads TGTGCCAGCAGCTATGGGACAGCAGAAAAACTGTTTTTT. Translation gives CASSYGTAEKLFF.

V usage is TRBV7-2 and J usage is TRBJ2-7; maybe TRBD1 (5 bases). CDR3 length: 13 residues. The V and J ends lost 1 base and 6 bases respectively, with 10 bases between them. Germline values: CDR1 SGHTA, CDR2 FQGNSA. The CDR3 DNA sequence: TGTGCCAGCAGCTTAGAAGGCAGGGTCGAGCAGTACTTC. Translating gives CASSLEGRVEQYF.

This clone was recorded once. The chain employs TRBV4-2 and TRBJ1-5, with a weak D call TRBD1 (6 bases). The V and J ends lost 4 bases and 0 bases respectively, with 13 bases between them. This CDR3 has 16 amino acids. Germline V gene data show CDR1 as LGHNA and CDR2 as YNFKEQ. Here the CDR3 DNA reads TGTGCCAGCAGCCTTTCAGGACAGATTAGCAATCAGCCCCAGCATTTT. It translates to CASSLSGQISNQPQHF.

V and J are TRBV27 and TRBJ1-6; D might be TRBD1 (5 bases). V was shortened by 5 bases and J by 7 bases, with 15 bases between the two germline ends. The CDR3 extends over 15 amino acids. Germline lookup yields CDR1 MNHEY and CDR2 SMNVEV (reference sequence). In DNA form, the CDR3 reads TGTGCCAGCAGTGCCGCGGGACGGGGAAATTCACCCCTCCACTTT. This sequence encodes CASSAAGRGNSPLHF.